This TCR beta chain was obtained from a study of early T cells in non-severe SARS-CoV-2 infection (dated by TCRdb to the early 2020s). Background on the whole study: Because TCR sequencing relied on bulk RNA taken from unsorted whole blood, pairing of alpha and beta chains was not possible. Here is what the overall study found, with its caveats: VDJdb matching was skewed toward anti-spike CD8 responses and likely underestimated virus-specific expansions, missing private and CD4 specificities.

The study was a case-control design nested within a healthcare worker cohort in London, UK, with weekly nasopharyngeal swab PCR tests and blood sampling. Healthcare workers were recruited between 23 and 31 March 2020, during the week of the UK lockdown, and were followed weekly for up to roughly 15 weeks. The CDR3 contains 16 residues, cysteine and phenylalanine counted. The only DNA kept is the CDR3, 48 bases in frame from the first base. Here V drops 3 bases and J drops 2 bases, and the junction holds 9 bases not matched to any gene. CDR1 and CDR2, looked up from the germline V gene, are SGHRS and YFSETQ. The method was 5' RACE. Sequencing took place on a NextSeq 500. In the TCR library protocol, unique molecular identifiers were attached to individual cDNA molecules to correct for PCR bias and sequencing error. Both TCR alpha and beta chains were sequenced, and tight co-correlation was observed between alpha and beta sequence abundances in each sample. The original pipeline was this. V gene, J gene and CDR3 annotation of TCR sequences was performed with Decombinator V4. TCRs were defined as expanded if a significant change between any two time points was detected under a Poisson model with p below 0.0001. TCR abundances were normalised to the total number of TCRs sequenced in each sample and reported as counts per million. TRAV1-2 paired with TRAJ12, TRAJ20 or TRAJ33 defined MAIT TCRs, while TRAV10 paired with TRAJ18 defined iNKT TCRs. A search of VDJdb, accessed on 1 November 2021, was run for TCRs annotated to CMV, EBV and SARS-CoV-2, with TCRs annotated for multiple antigens excluded. TCRdb reprocessing: public reads trimmed at Q25 with fastp, clones called with MiXCR, in-frame beta chains kept. One record per CDR3 amino acid sequence lists the most common genes and DNA. Clone size and V and J calls follow TCRdb, not the original study. The sample contains about 58,000 distinct CDR3 sequences, around an eighth of them found a single time. More than 3.5% of the sample rests with the top ten.

Concerning this clonotype: Its binding antigen is unknown. No much larger clone is present one base from it, and per-base qualities are unavailable.

This receptor chain uses TRBV5-1 and TRBJ2-3; the central 7 bases match TRBD2. This receptor was taken from an adult who was a healthcare worker with PCR-confirmed SARS-CoV-2 infection or an uninfected control (not recorded which). The sequenced sample consisted of whole blood. The nucleotides are TGCGCCAGCAGCTCCAATGGCGGGAGCTTCACAGATACGCAGTATTTT. Its coded protein is CASSSNGGSFTDTQYF.